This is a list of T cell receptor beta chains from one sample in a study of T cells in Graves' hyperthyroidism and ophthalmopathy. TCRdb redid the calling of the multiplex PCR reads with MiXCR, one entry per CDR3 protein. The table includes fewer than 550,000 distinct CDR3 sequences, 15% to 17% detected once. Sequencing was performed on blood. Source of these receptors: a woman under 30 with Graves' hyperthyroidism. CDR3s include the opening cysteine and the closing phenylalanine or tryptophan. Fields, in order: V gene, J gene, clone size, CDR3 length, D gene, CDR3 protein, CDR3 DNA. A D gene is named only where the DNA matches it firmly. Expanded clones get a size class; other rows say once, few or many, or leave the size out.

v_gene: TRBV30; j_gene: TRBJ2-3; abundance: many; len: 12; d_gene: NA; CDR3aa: CAWSQRADTQYF; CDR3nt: TGTGCCTGGTCCCAGAGGGCAGATACGCAGTATTTT
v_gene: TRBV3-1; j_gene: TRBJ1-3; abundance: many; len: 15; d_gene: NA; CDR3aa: CASTSGEDFGNTIYF; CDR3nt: TGTGCCAGCACTAGCGGCGAGGATTTCGGAAACACCATATATTTT
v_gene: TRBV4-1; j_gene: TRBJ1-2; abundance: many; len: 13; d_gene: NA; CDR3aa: CASRGVRNYGYTF; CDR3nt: TGCGCCAGCAGGGGTGTTCGGAACTATGGCTACACCTTC
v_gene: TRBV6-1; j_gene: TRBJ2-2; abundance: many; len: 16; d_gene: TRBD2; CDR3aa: CASSEVAGDFTGELFF; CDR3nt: TGTGCCAGCAGTGAAGTGGCGGGGGACTTCACCGGGGAGCTGTTTTTT
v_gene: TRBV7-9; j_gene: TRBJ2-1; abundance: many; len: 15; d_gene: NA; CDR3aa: CARGARSVKYNEQFF; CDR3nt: TGTGCCAGGGGGGCTCGAAGCGTAAAATACAATGAGCAGTTCTTC
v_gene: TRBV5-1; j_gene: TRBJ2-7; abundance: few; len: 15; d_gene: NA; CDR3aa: CASSLTILGIREQYF; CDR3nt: TGCGCCAGCAGCTTGACCATCCTGGGAATCCGCGAGCAGTACTTC
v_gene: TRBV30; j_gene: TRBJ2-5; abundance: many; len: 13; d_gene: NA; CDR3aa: CAWSGGIKETQYF; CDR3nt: TGTGCCTGGAGTGGCGGGATAAAGGAGACCCAGTACTTC
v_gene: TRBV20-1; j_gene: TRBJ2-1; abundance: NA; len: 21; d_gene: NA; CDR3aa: CSANYPPGVSHGSPQLNEQFF; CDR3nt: TGCAGTGCTAACTACCCCCCGGGAGTTTCCCACGGGTCACCTCAACTCAATGAGCAGTTCTTC
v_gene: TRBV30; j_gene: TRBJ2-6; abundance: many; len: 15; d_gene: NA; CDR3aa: CAWSVGGTGANVLTF; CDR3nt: TGTGCCTGGAGTGTTGGGGGTACTGGGGCCAACGTCCTGACTTTC
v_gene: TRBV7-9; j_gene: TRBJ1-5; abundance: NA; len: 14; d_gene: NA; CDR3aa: CAGQKTYSNQPQHF; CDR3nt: TGTGCCGGGCAAAAGACATACAGCAATCAGCCCCAGCATTTT
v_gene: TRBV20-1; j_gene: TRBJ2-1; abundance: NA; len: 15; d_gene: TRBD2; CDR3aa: CSARDLAGTNNEQFF; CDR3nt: TGCAGTGCTAGAGATCTAGCGGGGACGAACAATGAGCAGTTCTTC
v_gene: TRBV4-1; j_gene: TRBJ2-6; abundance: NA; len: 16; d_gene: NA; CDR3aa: CASSTAEGSGANVLTF; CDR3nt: TGCGCCAGCAGCACGGCTGAGGGCTCCGGGGCCAACGTCCTGACTTTC
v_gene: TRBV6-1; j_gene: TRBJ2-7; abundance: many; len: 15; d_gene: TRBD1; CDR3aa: CASRDLGTGLYEQYF; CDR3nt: TGTGCCAGCAGAGACCTCGGGACAGGGCTCTACGAGCAGTACTTC
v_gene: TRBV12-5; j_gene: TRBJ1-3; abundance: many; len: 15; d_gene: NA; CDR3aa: CASGLDPGAGNTIYF; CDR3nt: TGTGCTAGTGGTTTGGACCCCGGGGCTGGAAACACCATATATTTT
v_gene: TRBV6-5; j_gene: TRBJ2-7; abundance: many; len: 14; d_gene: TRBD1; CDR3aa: CASSYTTGADEQYF; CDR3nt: TGTGCCAGCAGTTACACTACAGGGGCCGACGAGCAGTACTTC
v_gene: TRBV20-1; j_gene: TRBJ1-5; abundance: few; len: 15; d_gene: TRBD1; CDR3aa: CSARAGTGVEQPQHF; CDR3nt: TGCAGTGCTAGAGCCGGGACAGGGGTCGAGCAGCCCCAGCATTTT
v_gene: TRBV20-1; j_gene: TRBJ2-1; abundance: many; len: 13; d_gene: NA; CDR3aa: CSARVPAVNEQFF; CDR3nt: TGCAGTGCTAGAGTTCCGGCCGTGAATGAGCAGTTCTTC
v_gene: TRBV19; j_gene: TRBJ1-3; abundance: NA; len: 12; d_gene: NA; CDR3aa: CASIGSGNTIYF; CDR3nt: TGTGCCAGTATAGGGAGCGGAAACACCATATATTTT
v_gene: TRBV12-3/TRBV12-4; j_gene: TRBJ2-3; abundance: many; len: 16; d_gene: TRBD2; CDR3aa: CASSPSLAGGGETQYF; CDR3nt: TGTGCCAGCAGTCCCTCACTAGCGGGAGGGGGAGAAACGCAGTATTTT
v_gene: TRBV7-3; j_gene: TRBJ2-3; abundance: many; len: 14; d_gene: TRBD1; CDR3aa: CASSTGTGTDTQYF; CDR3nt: TGTGCCAGCAGCACCGGGACAGGGACAGATACGCAGTATTTT
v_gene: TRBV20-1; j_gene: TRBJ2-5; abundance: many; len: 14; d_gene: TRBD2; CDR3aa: CSATTSGSQETQYF; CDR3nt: TGCAGTGCAACCACTAGCGGGAGCCAAGAGACCCAGTACTTC
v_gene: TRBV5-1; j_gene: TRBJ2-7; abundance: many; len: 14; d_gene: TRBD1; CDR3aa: CASSTTGGAYEQYF; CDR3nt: TGCGCCAGCAGTACCACAGGGGGCGCGTACGAGCAGTACTTC
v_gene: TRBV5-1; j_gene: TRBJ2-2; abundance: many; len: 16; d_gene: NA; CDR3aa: CASSSIAPETAGELFF; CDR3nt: TGCGCCAGCAGCTCAATAGCCCCGGAGACCGCCGGGGAGCTGTTTTTT
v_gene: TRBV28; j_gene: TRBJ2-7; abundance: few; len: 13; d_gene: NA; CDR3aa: CASGSGLTYEQYF; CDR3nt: TGTGCCAGCGGTTCAGGGTTAACCTACGAGCAGTACTTC
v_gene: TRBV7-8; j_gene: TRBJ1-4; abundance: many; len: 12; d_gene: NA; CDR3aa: CASSPADEKLFF; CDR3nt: TGTGCCAGCAGCCCGGCAGACGAAAAACTGTTTTTT
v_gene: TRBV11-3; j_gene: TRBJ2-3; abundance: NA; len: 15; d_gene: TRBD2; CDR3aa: CASSSRTSGMDTQYF; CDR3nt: TGTGCCAGCAGCTCCCGGACTAGCGGGATGGATACGCAGTATTTT
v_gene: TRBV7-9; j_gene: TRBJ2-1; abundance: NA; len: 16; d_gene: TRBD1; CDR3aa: CASSHSGTGVYNEQFF; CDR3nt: TGTGCCAGCAGCCATTCCGGGACAGGGGTTTACAATGAGCAGTTCTTC
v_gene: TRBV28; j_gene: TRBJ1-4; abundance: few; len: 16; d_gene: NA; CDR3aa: CASSLRRRGTNEKLFF; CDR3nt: TGTGCCAGCAGTTTGCGGCGTAGAGGAACTAATGAAAAACTGTTTTTT
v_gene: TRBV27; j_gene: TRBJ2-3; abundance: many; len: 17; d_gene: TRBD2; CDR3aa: CASSPTSGAPSTDTQYF; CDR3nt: TGTGCCAGCAGTCCCACTAGCGGGGCCCCTAGCACAGATACGCAGTATTTT
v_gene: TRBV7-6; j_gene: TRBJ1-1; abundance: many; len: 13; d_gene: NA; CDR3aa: CASSLEAVTEAFF; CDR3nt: TGTGCCAGCAGCTTGGAGGCGGTCACTGAAGCTTTCTTT
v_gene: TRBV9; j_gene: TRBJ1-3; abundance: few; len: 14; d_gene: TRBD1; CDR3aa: CASSRGGQGNTIYF; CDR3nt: TGTGCCAGCAGCAGAGGGGGACAGGGAAACACCATATATTTT
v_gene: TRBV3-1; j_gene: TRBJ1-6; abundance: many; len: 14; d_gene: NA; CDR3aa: CASSQGQRHSPLHF; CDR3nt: TGTGCCAGCAGCCAAGGACAGAGACATTCACCCCTCCACTTT
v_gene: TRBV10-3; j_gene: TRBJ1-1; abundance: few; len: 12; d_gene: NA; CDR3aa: CAISALNTEAFF; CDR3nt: TGTGCCATCAGCGCCTTGAACACTGAAGCTTTCTTT
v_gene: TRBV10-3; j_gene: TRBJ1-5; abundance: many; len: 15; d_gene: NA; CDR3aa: CAISPAAGGDQPQHF; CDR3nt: TGTGCCATCAGTCCGGCGGCTGGCGGGGATCAGCCCCAGCATTTT
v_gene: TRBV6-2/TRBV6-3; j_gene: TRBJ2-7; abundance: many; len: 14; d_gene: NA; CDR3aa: CASSYESPRDEQYF; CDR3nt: TGTGCCAGCAGTTACGAAAGCCCCAGGGACGAGCAGTACTTC
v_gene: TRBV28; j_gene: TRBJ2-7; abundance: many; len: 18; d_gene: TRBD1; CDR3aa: CASSSAFINGTDLYEQYF; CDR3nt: TGTGCCAGCAGTTCCGCATTTATCAACGGGACAGATCTCTACGAGCAGTACTTC
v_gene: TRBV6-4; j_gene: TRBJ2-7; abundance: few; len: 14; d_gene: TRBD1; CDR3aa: CASSARTGGYEQYF; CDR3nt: TGTGCCAGCAGTGCGAGGACAGGGGGCTACGAGCAGTACTTC
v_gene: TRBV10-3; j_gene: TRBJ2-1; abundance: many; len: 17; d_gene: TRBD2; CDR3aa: CAISVNNLAGPYNEQFF; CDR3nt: TGTGCCATCAGTGTAAACAACCTAGCGGGACCTTACAATGAGCAGTTCTTC
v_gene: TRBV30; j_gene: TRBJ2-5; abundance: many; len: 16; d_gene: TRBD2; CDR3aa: CAWSVGLAGNQETQYF; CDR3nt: TGTGCCTGGAGTGTAGGGCTAGCGGGAAACCAAGAGACCCAGTACTTC
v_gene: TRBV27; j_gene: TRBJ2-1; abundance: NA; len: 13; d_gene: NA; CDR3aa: CASSFQGNNEQFF; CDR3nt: TGTGCCAGCAGTTTCCAAGGGAACAATGAGCAGTTCTTC
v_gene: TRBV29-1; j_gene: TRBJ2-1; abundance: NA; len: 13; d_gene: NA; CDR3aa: CSVGWGLYNEQFF; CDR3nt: TGCAGCGTTGGGTGGGGCCTCTACAATGAGCAGTTCTTC
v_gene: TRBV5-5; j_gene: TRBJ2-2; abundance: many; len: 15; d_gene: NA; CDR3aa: CASSLGPSDTGELFF; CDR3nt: TGTGCCAGCAGCTTGGGCCCGTCGGACACCGGGGAGCTGTTTTTT
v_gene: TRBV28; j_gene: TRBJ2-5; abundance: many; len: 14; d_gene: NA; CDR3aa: CASTMNRYQETQYF; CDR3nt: TGTGCCAGCACTATGAACAGGTACCAAGAGACCCAGTACTTC
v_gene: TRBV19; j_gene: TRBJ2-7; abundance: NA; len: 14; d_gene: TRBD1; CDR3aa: CASSIGSGGYEQYF; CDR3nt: TGTGCCAGTAGTATAGGCTCAGGGGGCTACGAGCAGTACTTC